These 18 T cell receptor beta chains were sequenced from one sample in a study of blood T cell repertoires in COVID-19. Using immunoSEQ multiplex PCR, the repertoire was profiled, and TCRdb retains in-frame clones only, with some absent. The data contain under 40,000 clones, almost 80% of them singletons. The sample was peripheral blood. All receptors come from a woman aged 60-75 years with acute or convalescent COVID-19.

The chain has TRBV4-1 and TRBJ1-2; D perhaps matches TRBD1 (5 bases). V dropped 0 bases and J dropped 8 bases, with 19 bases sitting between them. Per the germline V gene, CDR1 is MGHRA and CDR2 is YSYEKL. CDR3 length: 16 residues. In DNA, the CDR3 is TGCGCCAGCAGCCAAGACGGTTTTGGGGCGGGGGAAGGCTACACCTTC. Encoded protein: CASSQDGFGAGEGYTF.

CDR3 DNA sequence: TGTGCCAGCAGCTTAGGAGAAAGGCAGGGTGCTTTCTTT. Encoded protein: CASSLGERQGAFF. The V call is TRBV7-8, the J call TRBJ1-1, with a weak D call TRBD1 (5 bases). This CDR3 region has 13 residues. Germline V lookup: CDR1 SGHVS, CDR2 FQNEAQ. V was cut by 1 base and J by 11 bases, with 14 bases left in between.

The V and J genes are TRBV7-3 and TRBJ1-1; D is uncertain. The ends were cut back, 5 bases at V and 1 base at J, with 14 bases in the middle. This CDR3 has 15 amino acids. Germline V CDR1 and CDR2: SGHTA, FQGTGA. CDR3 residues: CASSPAPQENTEAFF. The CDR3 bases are TGTGCCAGCAGCCCCGCACCGCAGGAGAACACTGAAGCTTTCTTT.

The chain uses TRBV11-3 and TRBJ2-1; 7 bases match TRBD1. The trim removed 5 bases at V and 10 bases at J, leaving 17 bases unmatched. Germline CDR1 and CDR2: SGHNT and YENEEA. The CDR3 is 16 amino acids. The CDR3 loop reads CASSPRGGSLEGEQFF. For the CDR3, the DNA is TGTGCCAGCAGCCCCAGAGGGGGCAGTCTCGAGGGCGAGCAGTTCTTC.

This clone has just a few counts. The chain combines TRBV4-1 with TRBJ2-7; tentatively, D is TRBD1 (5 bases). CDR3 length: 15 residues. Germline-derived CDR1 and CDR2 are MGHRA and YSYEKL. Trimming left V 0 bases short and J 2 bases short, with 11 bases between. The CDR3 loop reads CASSQESGSPYEQYF. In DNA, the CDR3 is TGCGCCAGCAGCCAAGAATCAGGGTCCCCCTACGAGCAGTACTTC.

For the CDR3, the DNA is TGTGCCAGCAGCCCAGGGGCACCCTACGAGCAGTACTTC. Protein product: CASSPGAPYEQYF. The chain employs TRBV2 and TRBJ2-7, with a possible D match to TRBD1 (6 bases). The CDR3 loop spans 13 amino acids. V shed 6 bases and J shed 2 bases, with 11 bases lying between them. Germline loops: CDR1 SNHLY, CDR2 FYNNEI.

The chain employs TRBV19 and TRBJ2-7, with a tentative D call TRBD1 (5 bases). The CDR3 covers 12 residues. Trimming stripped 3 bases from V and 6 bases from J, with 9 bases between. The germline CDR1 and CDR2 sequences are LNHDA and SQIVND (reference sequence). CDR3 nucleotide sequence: TGTGCCAGTAGTATGCAGGGCAGCGAGCAGTACTTC. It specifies CASSMQGSEQYF.

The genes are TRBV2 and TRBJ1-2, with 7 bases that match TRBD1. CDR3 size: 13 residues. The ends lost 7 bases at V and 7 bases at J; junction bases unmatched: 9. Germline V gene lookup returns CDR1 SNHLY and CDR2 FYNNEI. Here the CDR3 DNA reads TGTGCCAGCACAAGAACAGGGGCGACTGGCTACACCTTC. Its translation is CASTRTGATGYTF. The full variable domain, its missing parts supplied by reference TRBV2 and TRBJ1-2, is EPEVTQTPSHQVTQMGQEVILRCVPISNHLYFYWYRQILGQKVEFLVSFYNNEISEKSEIFDDQFSVERPDGSNFTLKIRSTKLEDSAMYFCASTRTGATGYTFGSGTRLTVV.

CDR3 loop: CASSLGQGRLSPLHF. The CDR3 nucleotides are TGCGCCAGCAGCCTCGGACAGGGGAGGTTATCACCCCTCCACTTT. The chain couples TRBV4-1 to TRBJ1-6, with 9 bases lining up with TRBD1. Germline V gives CDR1 MGHRA, CDR2 YSYEKL. Trimming removed 4 bases from V and 10 bases from J; junction bases left unmatched: 8. This CDR3 has 15 amino acids.

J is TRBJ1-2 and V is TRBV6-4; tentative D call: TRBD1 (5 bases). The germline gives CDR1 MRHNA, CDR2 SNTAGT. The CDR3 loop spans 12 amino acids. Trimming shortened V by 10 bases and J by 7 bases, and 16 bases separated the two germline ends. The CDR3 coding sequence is TGTGCCACCTATTCTCCAGGGCCTGGCTACACCTTC. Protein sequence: CATYSPGPGYTF.

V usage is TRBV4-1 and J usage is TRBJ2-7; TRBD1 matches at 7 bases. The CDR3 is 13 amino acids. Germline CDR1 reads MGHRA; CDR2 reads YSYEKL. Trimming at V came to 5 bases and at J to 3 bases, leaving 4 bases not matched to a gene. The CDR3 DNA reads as TGCGCCAGCAGCGGGGACAGCCTCTACGAGCAGTACTTC. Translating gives CASSGDSLYEQYF.

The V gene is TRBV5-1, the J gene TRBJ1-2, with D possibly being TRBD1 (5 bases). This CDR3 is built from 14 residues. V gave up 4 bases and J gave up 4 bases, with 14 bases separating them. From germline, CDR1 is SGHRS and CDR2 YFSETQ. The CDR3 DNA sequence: TGCGCCAGCAGCGGGGGAGGGAGCGGCTATGGCTACACCTTC. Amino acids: CASSGGGSGYGYTF.

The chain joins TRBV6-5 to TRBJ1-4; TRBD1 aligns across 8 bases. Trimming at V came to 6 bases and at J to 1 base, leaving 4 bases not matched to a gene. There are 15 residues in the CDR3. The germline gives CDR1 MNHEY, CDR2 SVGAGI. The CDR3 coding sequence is TGTGCCAGCAGCGCCGACAGGGGAACTAATGAAAAACTGTTTTTT. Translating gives CASSADRGTNEKLFF.

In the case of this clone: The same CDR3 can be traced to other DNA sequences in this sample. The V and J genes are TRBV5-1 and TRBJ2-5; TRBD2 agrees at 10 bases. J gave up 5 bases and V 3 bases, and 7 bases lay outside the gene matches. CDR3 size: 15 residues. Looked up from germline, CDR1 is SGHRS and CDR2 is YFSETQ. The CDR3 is CASSSTSGEGETQYF. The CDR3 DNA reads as TGCGCCAGCAGCTCAACTAGCGGGGAGGGGGAGACCCAGTACTTC.

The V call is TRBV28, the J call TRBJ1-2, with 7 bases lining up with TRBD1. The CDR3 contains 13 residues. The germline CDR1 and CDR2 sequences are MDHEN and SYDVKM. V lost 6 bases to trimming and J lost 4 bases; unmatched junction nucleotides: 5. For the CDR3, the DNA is TGTGCCAGCAGGGAGGGACAGTCCTATGGCTACACCTTC. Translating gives CASREGQSYGYTF.

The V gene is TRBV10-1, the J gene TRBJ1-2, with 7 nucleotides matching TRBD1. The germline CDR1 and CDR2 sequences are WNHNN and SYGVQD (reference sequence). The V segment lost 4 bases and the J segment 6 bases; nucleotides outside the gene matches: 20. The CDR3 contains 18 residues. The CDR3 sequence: CASSVIFLETGCRNGYTF. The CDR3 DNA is TGCGCCAGCAGTGTAATTTTTTTGGAGACAGGGTGCAGGAATGGCTACACCTTC.

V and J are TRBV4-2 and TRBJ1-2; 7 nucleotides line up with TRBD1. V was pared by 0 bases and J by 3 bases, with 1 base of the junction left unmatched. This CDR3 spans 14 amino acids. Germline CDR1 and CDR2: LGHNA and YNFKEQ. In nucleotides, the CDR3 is TGTGCCAGCAGCCAAGACAGGGGGGACTATGGCTACACCTTC. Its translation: CASSQDRGDYGYTF.

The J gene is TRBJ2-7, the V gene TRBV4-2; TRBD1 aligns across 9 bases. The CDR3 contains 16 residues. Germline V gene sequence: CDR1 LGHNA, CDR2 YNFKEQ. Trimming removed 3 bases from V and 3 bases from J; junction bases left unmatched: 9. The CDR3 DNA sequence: TGTGCCAGCAGCCACCCTACCGGGACAGGGATCTACGAGCAGTACTTC. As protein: CASSHPTGTGIYEQYF.